Described below is a single T cell receptor (beta chain) sequence and its context. The sample originates from a study of shared T cell receptors in the human thymus. Germline V lookup: CDR1 SGHKS, CDR2 YYEKEE (reference sequence). V shed 4 bases and J 4 bases; nucleotides not matched to a gene: 10. This CDR3 spans 15 amino acids. Produced via immunoSEQ multiplex PCR; TCRdb's table is partial and in-frame only. The table lists over 650,000 clones, over 75% of them singletons, with under 0.01% in the top ten. The data were also submitted as part of a second study, on human thymus T cells. This second study says: Surgeons resected thymus tissue during corrective heart surgery. The authors found apparently biased V and J gene usage in thymic and blood repertoires.

The chain couples TRBV5-5 to TRBJ1-1; TRBD1 aligns across 7 bases. The sample was thymocytes. This clonotype was obtained from a boy in the first two years of life with a congenital heart defect. The CDR3 DNA follows: TGTGCCAGCAGCATACCGACAGGGTTATTCACTGAAGCTTTCTTT. Translating it yields CASSIPTGLFTEAFF. Full variable domain (rest looked up from reference TRBV5-5 and TRBJ1-1): DAGVTQSPTHLIKTRGQQVTLRCSPISGHKSVSWYQQVLGQGPQFIFQYYEKEERGRGNFPDRFSARQFPNYSSELNVNALLLGDSALYLCASSIPTGLFTEAFFGQGTRLTVV.